This note documents a single TCR beta chain sequence. Authors' methods: From reference gene primer amplification, estimates of nucleated cell counts were derived. The repertoire was sequenced with immunoSEQ multiplex PCR; TCRdb's copy has only in-frame clones and lacks some. V and J calls and clone size come straight from that table; D and trimming were deduced from the DNA. The sample has more than 200,000 clones, about 85% seen once. The source of the sample is a study of blood T cell repertoires in COVID-19. Whole-study context: From the United States, Italy and Spain came samples of acute and convalescent COVID-19.

In germline, CDR1 is LNHDA, CDR2 SQIVND (reference sequence). The CDR3 extends over 14 amino acids. The trim removed 5 bases at V and 7 bases at J, leaving 7 bases unmatched. The receptor comes from an elderly woman with COVID-19, enrolled during active disease. The sample comprised peripheral blood. The rearrangement joins TRBV19 to TRBJ2-4, with TRBD1 matching 8 bases. The DNA for the CDR3 is TGTGCCAGTAGTCTCGCAGGGGGCTGGAACATTCAGTACTTC. This codes for CASSLAGGWNIQYF.